This T cell receptor beta chain was captured in a study of blood T cell repertoires in COVID-19 (dated by TCRdb to the early 2020s). Context from the whole study: Samples covering the acute and convalescent phases of COVID-19 were provided by collaborators in the United States, Italy and Spain. The material from the prospective study consisted of cDNA or gDNA derived from T cells, B-cell-depleted T cells, or PBMCs. The dataset comprised deeply sampled blood TCRbeta repertoires from subjects exposed to, actively infected with, or recovered from COVID-19. A freely available public database, intended as a resource for researchers studying the immune response to SARS-CoV-2, is where the repertoires were released. The samples were drawn from the first 160 participants of the ongoing ImmuneRACE study and from some 1,300 subjects provided by 6 global collaborators. A de-identified subject ID, COVID-19 status, age in years and sex were almost always included in the sample metadata. Where available, HLA class I and class II types were taken from metadata supplied by the sample provider and were not determined by assay-based typing. What the authors observed across the whole study: The amount of clinical and demographic metadata varied by source and participant and was provided uncurated.

The immunoSEQ Assay, a bias-controlled multiplex PCR, was used to amplify TCRbeta CDR3 regions from genomic DNA. The paper's processing steps were these. The number of nucleated cells in each sample was estimated from the amplification of reference gene primers within the assay. Sequence reads were collapsed and filtered to measure the absolute abundance of every unique TCRbeta CDR3 rearrangement. For each sample, productive Simpson clonality was calculated as the square root of Simpson's diversity index over productive rearrangements. TCRdb stores this immuneACCESS table with in-frame sequences only. Part of the clones is absent; in the studies checked, under half of the shortfall reflects unresolved V genes, and no reason is known for the rest. V, J and clone size are taken as reported in that table, and D and trimming were inferred from the DNA itself. Present in this sample are around 250,000 clones, approximately 84% of which were seen just once. In total, the top ten clones hold 1.9% of the sample.

The collaborating institutions used their own protocols to collect whole blood in K2EDTA tubes. For TCRbeta analysis, collaborators shipped samples as frozen whole blood, isolated PBMCs, or DNA extracted from either of those sample types. The CDR3 covers 13 residues, taking in both the cysteine and the phenylalanine. Left in the record is the CDR3 DNA by itself, 39 bases read in frame from the first base. The V and J ends are trimmed by 6 bases and 0 bases, leaving 8 bases between them. The germline V gene (reference sequence) yields WNHNN for CDR1 and SYGVQD for CDR2. Comments on this clone: Its antigen is not yet known. It has no much larger one-base neighbor in the sample; base qualities were not kept.

The chain uses TRBV10-1 and TRBJ1-1; TRBD1 is a weak D gene call, 6 bases matching. The source of this sequence is a woman of 80 years or more with acute or convalescent COVID-19. Sample: peripheral blood. CDR3 region: CASRGQMNTEAFF. Read as DNA, the sequence is TGCGCCAGCAGAGGACAGATGAACACTGAAGCTTTCTTT.